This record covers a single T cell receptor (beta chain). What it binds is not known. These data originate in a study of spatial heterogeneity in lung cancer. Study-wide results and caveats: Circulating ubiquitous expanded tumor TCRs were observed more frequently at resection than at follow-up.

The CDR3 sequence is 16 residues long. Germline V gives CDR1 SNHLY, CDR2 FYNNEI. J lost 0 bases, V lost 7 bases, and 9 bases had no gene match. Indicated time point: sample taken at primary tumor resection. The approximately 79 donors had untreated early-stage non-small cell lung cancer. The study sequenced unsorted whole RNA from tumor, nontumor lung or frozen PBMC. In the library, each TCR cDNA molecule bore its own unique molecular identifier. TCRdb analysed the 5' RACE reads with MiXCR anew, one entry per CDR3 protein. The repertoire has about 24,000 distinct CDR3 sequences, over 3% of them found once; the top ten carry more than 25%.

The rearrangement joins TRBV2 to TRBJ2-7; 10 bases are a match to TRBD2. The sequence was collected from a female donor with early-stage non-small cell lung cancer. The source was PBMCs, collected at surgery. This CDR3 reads CASNWGGLASSYEQYF. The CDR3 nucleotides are TGTGCCAGCAATTGGGGGGGACTAGCGTCCTCCTACGAGCAGTACTTC. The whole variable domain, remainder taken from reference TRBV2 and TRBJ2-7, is EPEVTQTPSHQVTQMGQEVILRCVPISNHLYFYWYRQILGQKVEFLVSFYNNEISEKSEIFDDQFSVERPDGSNFTLKIRSTKLEDSAMYFCASNWGGLASSYEQYFGPGTRLTVT.